Listed below are T cell receptor beta chains from one sample, sequenced in a study of identical twins. TCRdb independently ran MiXCR on the 5' RACE reads; one entry per CDR3 protein. The sample consists of fewer than 250,000 distinct CDR3 sequences, less than 8% of them appearing once. This same sample was also taken into another study, of yellow fever vaccine responses in identical twins.

The sample taken for sequencing was memory (CD45RO+) T cells sorted from blood. These receptors originate from a woman under 30 in good health. CDR3s include the opening cysteine and the closing phenylalanine or tryptophan. A D gene is named only where the DNA matches it firmly. A clone size is listed for some rows: how often the clone was seen (once, few, many), or a class if it is expanded.

TRBJ1-2	NA	TRBV25-1	TRBD1	CASNDRGPGYTF	TGTGCCAGCAACGACAGGGGACCTGGCTACACCTTC
TRBJ2-3	NA	TRBV4-3	TRBD1	CASSHPPGQGQDTQYF	TGCGCCAGCAGCCACCCCCCGGGACAGGGACAAGATACGCAGTATTTT
TRBJ2-1	NA	TRBV7-3	NA	CASSRQSGSSYNEQFF	TGTGCCAGCAGCCGGCAGAGCGGTTCCTCCTACAATGAGCAGTTCTTC
TRBJ2-2	NA	TRBV7-7	NA	CASSFGGITGELFF	TGTGCTAGCAGCTTTGGGGGGATCACCGGGGAGCTGTTTTTT
TRBJ2-1	many	TRBV10-3	NA	CAISERGTYNEQFF	TGTGCCATCAGTGAACGCGGTACCTACAATGAGCAGTTCTTC
TRBJ2-3	many	TRBV10-3	NA	CAISRDTGVTDTQYF	TGTGCCATCAGCCGGGACACCGGCGTAACAGATACGCAGTATTTT
TRBJ2-1	many	TRBV4-3	TRBD2	CASSPVAGVGNEQFF	TGCGCCAGCAGCCCGGTAGCGGGAGTAGGCAATGAGCAGTTCTTC
TRBJ1-4	many	TRBV9	NA	CASSAAASNEKLFF	TGTGCCAGCAGCGCCGCAGCATCAAATGAAAAACTGTTTTTT
TRBJ1-6	many	TRBV9	TRBD1	CASSVGEGAGSPLHF	TGTGCCAGCAGCGTAGGGGAGGGGGCAGGATCACCCCTCCACTTT
TRBJ2-7	NA	TRBV28	NA	CASTPTRSYEQYF	TGTGCCAGCACCCCGACCCGGAGCTACGAGCAGTACTTC
TRBJ1-1	few	TRBV5-1	NA	CASSLGPKNTEAFF	TGCGCCAGCAGCTTGGGCCCTAAGAACACTGAAGCTTTCTTT
TRBJ2-7	NA	TRBV29-1	TRBD1	CSVAGTARSKSSYEQYF	TGCAGCGTGGCCGGGACAGCCCGTTCCAAGAGCTCCTACGAGCAGTACTTC
TRBJ2-1	many	TRBV11-3	NA	CASSPPVSDEQFF	TGTGCCAGCAGCCCACCCGTGAGCGATGAGCAGTTCTTC
TRBJ2-5	few	TRBV2	NA	CASTVLRGPRGTQYF	TGTGCCAGCACGGTTCTGCGGGGGCCGCGCGGGACCCAGTACTTC
TRBJ1-1	many	TRBV5-1	NA	CASRYGLNTEAFF	TGCGCCAGCAGATACGGGTTGAACACTGAAGCTTTCTTT
TRBJ2-1	many	TRBV7-3	TRBD2	CASSPGGRKFF	TGTGCCAGCAGCCCCGGGGGGAGGAAGTTCTTC
TRBJ2-5	once	TRBV5-8	TRBD1	CASSPPVGRDRRETQYF	TGTGCCAGCAGCCCCCCCGTGGGACGGGACAGGCGGGAGACCCAGTACTTC